What follows are 2 T cell receptor beta chains derived from one specimen sequenced in a study of identical twins. TCRdb fed the 5' RACE reads into MiXCR, producing one record per CDR3 protein. The table has about 480,000 distinct CDR3 sequences, about 14% seen once. In addition, the sample was reused for a study of yellow fever vaccine responses in identical twins.

The material sequenced was CD4+ T cells sorted from blood. Receptor source: a woman aged 18-29 years in good health.

The chain uses TRBV5-5 and TRBJ2-3; D gene unclear. V lost 4 bases and J lost 7, with 16 bases in between. CDR1 and CDR2 from the germline V gene are SGHKS and YYEKEE (reference sequence). The CDR3 spans 14 residues. The CDR3 nucleotides are TGTGCCAGCAGCCTCGACCCGGGTGCAAATACGCAGTATTTT. It is translated as CASSLDPGANTQYF.

The chain combines TRBV20-1 with TRBJ2-3, with D possibly TRBD1 on 6 matching bases. CDR3 length equals 14 residues. Looked up from germline, CDR1 is DFQATT and CDR2 is SNEGSKA (reference sequence). V was shortened by 6 bases and J by 0 bases, with 13 bases between the two germline ends. The CDR3: CSATGQPSTDTQYF. For the CDR3, the DNA is TGCAGTGCGACGGGACAACCGAGCACAGATACGCAGTATTTT.